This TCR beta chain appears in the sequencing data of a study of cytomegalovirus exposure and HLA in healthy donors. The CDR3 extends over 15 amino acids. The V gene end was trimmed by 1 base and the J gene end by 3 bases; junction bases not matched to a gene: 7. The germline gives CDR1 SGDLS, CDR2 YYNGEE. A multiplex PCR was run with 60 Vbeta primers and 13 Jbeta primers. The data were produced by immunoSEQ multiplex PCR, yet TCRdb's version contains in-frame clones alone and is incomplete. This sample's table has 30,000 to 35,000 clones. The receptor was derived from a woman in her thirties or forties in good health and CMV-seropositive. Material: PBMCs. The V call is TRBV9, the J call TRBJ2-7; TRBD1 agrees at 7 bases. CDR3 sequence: CASSVSPGQRYEQYF. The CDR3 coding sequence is TGTGCCAGCAGCGTATCGCCGGGACAGCGCTACGAGCAGTACTTC.